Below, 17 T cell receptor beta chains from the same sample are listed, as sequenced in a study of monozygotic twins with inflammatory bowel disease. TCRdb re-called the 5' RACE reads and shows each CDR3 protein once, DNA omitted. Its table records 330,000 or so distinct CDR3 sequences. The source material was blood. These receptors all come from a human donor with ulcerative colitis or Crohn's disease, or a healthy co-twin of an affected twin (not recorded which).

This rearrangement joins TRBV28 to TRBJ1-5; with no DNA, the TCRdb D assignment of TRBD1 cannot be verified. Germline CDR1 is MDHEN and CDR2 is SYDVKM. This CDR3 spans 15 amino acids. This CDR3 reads CASSFPWASNQPQHF.

CDR3 protein: CASSLQGPPDTQYF. The chain is built from TRBV5-1 and TRBJ2-3; the D gene TCRdb calls, TRBD1, cannot be checked with no DNA. Germline values: CDR1 SGHRS, CDR2 YFSETQ. This CDR3 contains 14 residues.

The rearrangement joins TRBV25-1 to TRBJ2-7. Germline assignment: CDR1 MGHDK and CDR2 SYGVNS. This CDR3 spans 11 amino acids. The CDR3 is CASTDGYEQYF.

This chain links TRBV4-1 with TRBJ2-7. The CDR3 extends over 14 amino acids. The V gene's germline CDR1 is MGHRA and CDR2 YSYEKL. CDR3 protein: CASSHLTDSYEQYF.

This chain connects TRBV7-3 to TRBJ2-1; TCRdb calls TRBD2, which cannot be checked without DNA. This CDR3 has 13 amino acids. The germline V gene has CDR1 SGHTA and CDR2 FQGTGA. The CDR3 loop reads CASSSQLGNEQFF.

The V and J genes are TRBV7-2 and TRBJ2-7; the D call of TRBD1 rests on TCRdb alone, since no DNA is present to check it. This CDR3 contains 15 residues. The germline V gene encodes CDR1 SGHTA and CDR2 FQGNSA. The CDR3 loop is CASRQTGSNLYEQYF.

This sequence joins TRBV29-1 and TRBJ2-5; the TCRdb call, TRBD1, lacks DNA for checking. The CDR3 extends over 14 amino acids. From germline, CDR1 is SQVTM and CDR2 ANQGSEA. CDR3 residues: CSVVGRDRGETQYF.

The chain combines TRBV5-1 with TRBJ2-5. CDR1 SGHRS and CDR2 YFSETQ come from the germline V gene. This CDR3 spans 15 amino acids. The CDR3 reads CASTLGQMYQETQYF.

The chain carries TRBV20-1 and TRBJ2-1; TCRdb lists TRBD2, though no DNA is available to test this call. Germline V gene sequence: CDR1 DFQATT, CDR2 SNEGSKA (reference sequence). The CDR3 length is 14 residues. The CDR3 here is CSAQNGPSYNEQFF.

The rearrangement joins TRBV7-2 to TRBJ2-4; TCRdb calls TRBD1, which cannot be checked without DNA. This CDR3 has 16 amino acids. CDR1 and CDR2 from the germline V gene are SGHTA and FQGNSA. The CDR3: CASSLGAGVAKNIQYF.

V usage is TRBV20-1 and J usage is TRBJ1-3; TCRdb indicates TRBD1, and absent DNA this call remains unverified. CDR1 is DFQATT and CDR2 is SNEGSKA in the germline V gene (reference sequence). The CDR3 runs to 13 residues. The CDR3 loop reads CSATGQAGNTIYF.

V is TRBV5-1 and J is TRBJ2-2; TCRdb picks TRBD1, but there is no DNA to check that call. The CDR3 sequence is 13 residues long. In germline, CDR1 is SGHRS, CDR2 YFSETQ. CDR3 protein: CAGSSGSSGELFF.

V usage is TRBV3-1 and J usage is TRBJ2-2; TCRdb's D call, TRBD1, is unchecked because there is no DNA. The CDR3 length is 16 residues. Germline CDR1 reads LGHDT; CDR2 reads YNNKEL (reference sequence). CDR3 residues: CASSQEAGSVTGELFF.

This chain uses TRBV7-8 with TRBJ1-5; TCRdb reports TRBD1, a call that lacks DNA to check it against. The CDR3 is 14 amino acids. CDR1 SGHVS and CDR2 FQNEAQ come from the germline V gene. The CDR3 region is CASSGDRINQPQHF.

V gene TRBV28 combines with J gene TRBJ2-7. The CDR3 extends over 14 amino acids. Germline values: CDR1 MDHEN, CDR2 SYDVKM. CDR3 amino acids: CASSSEQGSKEQYF.

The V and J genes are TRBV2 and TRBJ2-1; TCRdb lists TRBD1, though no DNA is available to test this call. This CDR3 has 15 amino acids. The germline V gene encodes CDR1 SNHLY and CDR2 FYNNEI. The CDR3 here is CASSEGTGWYNEQFF.

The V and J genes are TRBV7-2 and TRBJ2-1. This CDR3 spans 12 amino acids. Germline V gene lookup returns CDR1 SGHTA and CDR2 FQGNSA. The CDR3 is CASSFAYAEQFF. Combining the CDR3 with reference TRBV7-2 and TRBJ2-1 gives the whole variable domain GAGVSQSPSNKVTEKGKDVELRCDPISGHTALYWYRQSLGQGLEFLIYFQGNSAPDKSGLPSDRFSAERTGGSVSTLTIQRTQQEDSAVYLCASSFAYAEQFFGPGTRLTVL.